Below, 18 T cell receptor beta chains from the same sample are listed, as sequenced in a study of shared clonotypes between healthy human individuals. The repertoire was sequenced with immunoSEQ multiplex PCR; TCRdb's copy has only in-frame clones and lacks some. The sample lists around 990,000 clones; roughly 80% were seen once. Source material: memory CD4+ T cells from PBMCs. Sample subset: CD45RA-negative fraction. These receptors originate from a man aged 18 to 30 in good health. Some clones in this sample may be carry-over from other donors' samples.

The chain joins TRBV27 to TRBJ1-2, with 11 positions matching TRBD1. The J segment lost 0 bases and the V segment lost 4 bases, leaving 10 bases of the junction unmatched. The CDR3 is 18 residues long. The germline gives CDR1 MNHEY, CDR2 SMNVEV (reference sequence). In nucleotides, the CDR3 is TGTGCCAGCAGTTCTTGGACAGGGGGCGCCCAGTCTAACTATGGCTACACCTTC. Encoded protein: CASSSWTGGAQSNYGYTF.

This rearrangement joins TRBV30 to TRBJ2-5; 10 bases align to TRBD2. The V segment lost 8 bases and the J segment 0 bases; nucleotides outside the gene matches: 3. The CDR3 has 13 residues. CDR1 is GTSNPN and CDR2 is SVGIG in the germline V gene (reference sequence). CDR3 region: CAVTSGNQETQYF. The CDR3, as DNA: TGTGCCGTCACTAGCGGGAACCAAGAGACCCAGTACTTC.

The sample holds many counts of this clone. V usage is TRBV5-1 and J usage is TRBJ2-2; TRBD2 is a possible D gene (6 bases). Trimming shortened V by 1 base and J by 5 bases, and 12 bases separated the two germline ends. From germline, CDR1 is SGHRS and CDR2 YFSETQ. This CDR3 comprises 15 residues. The CDR3, as DNA: TGCGCCAGCAGCTTGCAGGGACTCCCTACCGGGGAGCTGTTTTTT. It translates to CASSLQGLPTGELFF.

This clone is a singleton in its sample. This chain links TRBV18 with TRBJ2-7; possibly TRBD2 for D (6 bases). V lost 2 bases to trimming and J lost 1 base, with 12 bases between them. Germline loops: CDR1 KGHSH, CDR2 LQKENI. The CDR3 has 15 amino acids. The CDR3 DNA is TGTGCCAGCTCACCAGGGACTTCTCAGTCCTACGAGCAGTACTTC. This codes for CASSPGTSQSYEQYF.

The V gene is TRBV2, the J gene TRBJ2-7; TRBD1 matches at 8 bases. CDR1 SNHLY and CDR2 FYNNEI come from the germline V gene. The CDR3 totals 14 residues. V lost 7 bases to trimming and J lost 7 bases; unmatched junction nucleotides: 12. The CDR3 is CASTRETGVGEQYF. CDR3 in DNA: TGTGCCAGCACCCGTGAGACAGGGGTCGGGGAGCAGTACTTC. The entire variable domain, with the rest obtained from reference TRBV2 and TRBJ2-7, is as follows: EPEVTQTPSHQVTQMGQEVILRCVPISNHLYFYWYRQILGQKVEFLVSFYNNEISEKSEIFDDQFSVERPDGSNFTLKIRSTKLEDSAMYFCASTRETGVGEQYFGPGTRLTVT.

The chain links TRBV10-3 to TRBJ2-5; D remains ambiguous. CDR1 is ENHRY, CDR2 SYGVKD, per germline. CDR3 length: 14 residues. Trimming removed 0 bases from V and 1 base from J, with 6 bases in between. CDR3 protein: CAISESPIQETQYF. CDR3 bases: TGTGCCATCAGTGAGTCACCCATCCAAGAGACCCAGTACTTC.

The chain employs TRBV4-1 and TRBJ2-7; unclear D gene. Trimming took off 5 bases at V and 0 bases at J, with 8 bases between the two ends. Looked up from germline, CDR1 is MGHRA and CDR2 is YSYEKL. The CDR3 is made up of 13 amino acids. The CDR3 DNA reads TGCGCCAGCAGCGGCGAGCCCTCCTACGAGCAGTACTTC. The encoded protein is CASSGEPSYEQYF.

The V and J genes are TRBV7-2 and TRBJ2-1; TRBD1 matches at 7 bases. The V gene's germline CDR1 is SGHTA and CDR2 FQGNSA. This CDR3 has 15 amino acids. Trimming removed 10 bases from V and 3 bases from J; junction bases left unmatched: 12. This CDR3 is CATCRTGTFYNEQFF. Here the CDR3 DNA reads TGTGCCACCTGTAGGACAGGCACTTTCTACAATGAGCAGTTCTTC.

The V and J genes are TRBV28 and TRBJ2-5; 8 bases map to TRBD1. The ends lost 1 base at V and 11 bases at J; junction bases unmatched: 18. CDR1 and CDR2 from the germline V gene are MDHEN and SYDVKM. CDR3 length equals 17 residues. CDR3 sequence reads: CASSLFPPAGGIWEQYF. The CDR3 DNA follows: TGTGCCAGCAGTTTATTCCCCCCTGCAGGGGGCATATGGGAGCAGTACTTC. Filled out from reference TRBV28 and TRBJ2-5, the complete variable domain reads DVKVTQSSRYLVKRTGEKVFLECVQDMDHENMFWYRQDPGLGLRLIYFSYDVKMKEKGDIPEGYSVSREKKERFSLILESASTNQTSMYLCASSLFPPAGGIWEQYFGPGTRLLVL.

The chain employs TRBV5-1 and TRBJ2-2; D unclear. Germline V gene data show CDR1 as SGHRS and CDR2 as YFSETQ. V was shortened by 1 base and J by 6 bases, with 7 bases between the two germline ends. CDR3 length equals 13 residues. The CDR3 reads CASSLTSAGELFF. The DNA for the CDR3 is TGCGCCAGCAGCTTGACCAGCGCCGGGGAGCTGTTTTTT.

In the case of this clone: Other nucleotide sequences in the sample specify the same CDR3. The V call is TRBV28, the J call TRBJ2-6; D might be TRBD1 (6 bases). Trimming left V 4 bases short and J 2 bases short, with 9 bases between. From germline, CDR1 is MDHEN and CDR2 SYDVKM. The CDR3 length is 15 residues. CDR3 bases: TGTGCCAGCAGTTCAACAGGGACTGGGGCCAACGTCCTGACTTTC. This translates into CASSSTGTGANVLTF.

The rearrangement links TRBV7-8 to TRBJ1-1; TRBD1 is a possible D gene (6 bases). This CDR3 comprises 15 residues. Germline-derived CDR1 and CDR2 are SGHVS and FQNEAQ. Trimming took 1 base from V and 6 from J, leaving 15 bases between them. The CDR3 DNA reads TGTGCCAGCAGCTTAGTCCGGGGGCCCTGGGCTGAAGCTTTCTTT. This encodes CASSLVRGPWAEAFF.

As to this clone: Given a much more abundant clone one base away, this may be a read error. The chain employs TRBV7-2 and TRBJ1-2; D not resolved. The germline V gene encodes CDR1 SGHTA and CDR2 FQGNSA. V was pared by 3 bases and J by 3 bases, with 5 bases between. This CDR3 is 12 amino acids long. CDR3 loop: CASSLGDYGYTF. CDR3 in DNA: TGTGCCAGCAGCTTGGGAGACTATGGCTACACCTTC.

The rearrangement links TRBV7-9 to TRBJ2-1, with D tentatively TRBD2 (6 bases). The CDR3 sequence is 12 residues long. Per the germline V gene, CDR1 is SEHNR and CDR2 is FQNEAQ (reference sequence). V lost 5 bases and J 9 bases, leaving 11 bases between the germline ends. The DNA of the CDR3 is TGTGCCAGCAGCGTCCAAGCGGGTGAGCAGTTCTTC. Translating gives CASSVQAGEQFF.

This clone appeared a single time. The V gene is TRBV27, the J gene TRBJ1-1; D gene uncertain. This CDR3 spans 13 amino acids. Germline lookup yields CDR1 MNHEY and CDR2 SMNVEV (reference sequence). The V end was cut by 7 bases, the J end by 0 bases, with 9 bases between. The CDR3 region is CASMRLLNTEAFF. Written as DNA, the CDR3 is TGTGCCAGCATGAGGCTCCTGAACACTGAAGCTTTCTTT.

There are a few counts of this clone. V usage is TRBV4-1 and J usage is TRBJ1-4; D not resolved. Germline V gene data show CDR1 as MGHRA and CDR2 as YSYEKL. This CDR3 is 14 amino acids long. With 7 bases removed from V and 0 bases from J, the gap between germline ends came to 9 bases. In DNA form, the CDR3 reads TGCGCCAGCACCACCTATGCAACTAATGAAAAACTGTTTTTT. Its protein is CASTTYATNEKLFF.

The rearrangement uses TRBV30 and TRBJ1-2; D is undetermined. V gave up 1 base and J gave up 3 bases, with 6 bases separating them. The CDR3 has 12 amino acids. Germline CDR1 is GTSNPN and CDR2 is SVGIG (reference sequence). The CDR3 is CAWSGAYYGYTF. CDR3 DNA sequence: TGTGCCTGGAGTGGGGCTTACTATGGCTACACCTTC. Looking up the rest from reference TRBV30 and TRBJ1-2 gives the full variable domain: SQTIHQWPATLVQPVGSPLSLECTVEGTSNPNLYWYRQAAGRGLQLLFYSVGIGQISSEVPQNLSASRPQDRQFILSSKKLLLSDSGFYLCAWSGAYYGYTFGSGTRLTVV.

This clone was recorded once. The chain links TRBV5-1 to TRBJ2-3, with 10 positions matching TRBD1. Germline V gene lookup returns CDR1 SGHRS and CDR2 YFSETQ. J gave up 5 bases and V 4 bases, and 7 bases lay outside the gene matches. This CDR3 region has 15 residues. DNA for the CDR3: TGCGCCAGCAGCCCCCGGGACAGGGGACTAGATACGCAGTATTTT. This translates into CASSPRDRGLDTQYF.